A selection of T cell receptor beta chains follows, all from one sample in a study of monozygotic twins with inflammatory bowel disease. TCRdb processed the 5' RACE reads again and assigns one entry to each CDR3 protein, with no DNA. The listing records just over 300,000 distinct CDR3 sequences. Sequenced: blood. The receptor set was obtained from a human donor with ulcerative colitis or Crohn's disease, or a healthy co-twin of an affected twin (not recorded which). Both conserved end residues are part of each CDR3.

J	V	CDR3
TRBJ2-1	TRBV27	CASSPPKVGGYNYNEQFF
TRBJ1-6	TRBV5-5	CASSFGTANSPLHF
TRBJ2-7	TRBV12-3/TRBV12-4	CASSRWTYEQYF
TRBJ1-2	TRBV5-6	CASSEGHGYTF
TRBJ2-1	TRBV15	CATSRDYRAGRFAEQFF
TRBJ2-5	TRBV5-1	CASRTEDRDRYF
TRBJ1-1	TRBV12-3/TRBV12-4	CASSLNSMLGRRNTEAFF
TRBJ2-7	TRBV6-5	CASSYPLQGSPSYEQYF
TRBJ2-3	TRBV12-3/TRBV12-4	CASSLDPLTSGGAVSTDTQYF
TRBJ2-2	TRBV13	CASSVARTGEAGELFF
TRBJ2-5	TRBV28	CASSSEQGRETQYF
TRBJ2-7	TRBV18	CASSPPSGQGRNEQYF
TRBJ1-1	TRBV6-1	CASSTVGTGSVQAFF
TRBJ2-5	TRBV28	CASSSLGLAGERVYQETQYF
TRBJ2-5	TRBV13	CASSLVAESQETQYF
TRBJ1-5	TRBV6-1	CASTSTWGSNQPQHF
TRBJ2-3	TRBV12-3/TRBV12-4	CASSYRSSTDTQYF
TRBJ1-4	TRBV7-3	CASSSGPNEKLFF
TRBJ2-1	TRBV20-1	CSARGGLAENEQFF
TRBJ1-4	TRBV3-1	CVSSHWTGGITNEKLFF
TRBJ1-4	TRBV6-1	CASRSDRGREKLFF
TRBJ2-5	TRBV25-1	CASSAGERGTQYF
TRBJ2-7	TRBV13	CASNKRAGLNSYEQYF
TRBJ2-1	TRBV20-1	CSAPREGTYNEQFF
TRBJ2-3	TRBV5-4	CATAGARRSTDTQYF
TRBJ2-2	TRBV12-3/TRBV12-4	CASRTGTSGIGELFF
TRBJ1-1	TRBV20-1	CSASRGRGNTEAFF
TRBJ2-3	TRBV5-4	CASSSRLAVTDTQYF
TRBJ2-3	TRBV29-1	CSVDPSGDTQYF
TRBJ2-7	TRBV7-8	CASSAAAGTYEQYF
TRBJ2-5	TRBV27	CASSFGGGARETQYF
TRBJ2-5	TRBV7-8	CASKFRGPQETQYF
TRBJ2-5	TRBV11-2	CASSPFSSPLETQYF
TRBJ1-5	TRBV6-2/TRBV6-3	CASSSRDTRPGQPQHF
TRBJ2-7	TRBV27	CATQAQGTYEQYF
TRBJ2-1	TRBV6-2/TRBV6-3	CASSYFRRSQRGIYNEQFF
TRBJ1-2	TRBV5-6	CASSLTREGNYGYTF
TRBJ1-1	TRBV6-5	CASSYAGEAFF
TRBJ2-5	TRBV5-1	CASSPGGALETQYF
TRBJ1-3	TRBV14	CASSQDRRQSGNTIYF
TRBJ2-1	TRBV5-1	CASSSPEYNEQFF
TRBJ1-2	TRBV10-3	CAISGGKAGMDYGYTF
TRBJ2-7	TRBV28	CASRDRAYEQYF
TRBJ2-6	TRBV20-1	CSPAPQGANVLTF
TRBJ2-5	TRBV5-1	CASSWTGESETQYF
TRBJ2-1	TRBV10-3	CAISESVKGLYNEQFF
TRBJ2-1	TRBV30	CAWSPLPSYNEQFF
TRBJ2-3	TRBV7-8	CASSSTLSTDTQYF
TRBJ2-7	TRBV5-1	CASSLDRGDGEQYF
TRBJ2-1	TRBV7-9	CASSFGLNEQFF
TRBJ1-4	TRBV18	CASSPRSGGPEIGLFF
TRBJ2-7	TRBV5-1	CASTGTSGASYEQYF
TRBJ2-4	TRBV6-1	CASSPQGVLAKNIQYF
TRBJ2-5	TRBV29-1	CSSGVGQETQYF
TRBJ2-2	TRBV5-1	CASSSDRTFGELFF